This TCR beta chain was retrieved from a study of shared clonotypes between healthy human individuals. Note on this clone: Its antigen is not known.

This CDR3 has 14 amino acids. CDR1 is WNHNN and CDR2 is SYGVQD in the germline V gene (reference sequence). With 0 bases removed from V and 8 bases from J, the gap between germline ends came to 12 bases. The study's findings and limits: The study found about 5.1% of naive CD4 clonotypes shared across a few donors. The genetic and exposure-history diversity represented was limited by few donors.

Several immunoSEQ plates held equal portions of the genomic DNA taken from each subset. Some clones are missing from TCRdb's copy, which holds only in-frame ones; the method was immunoSEQ multiplex PCR. Among fewer than 3 million clones listed, around 90% were seen once. Donors, without exception, were Caucasian adults residing in Nashville, Tennessee. The sequence derives from a man younger than 35 in good health. Some clones in this sample may be carry-over from other donors' samples. Sequencing input: naive CD4+ T cells from PBMCs. Documented subset: CD45RA+ positively selected. The chain carries TRBV10-1 and TRBJ2-3, with D maybe TRBD2 (5 bases). The CDR3 is CASSESYARGTQYF. The CDR3 DNA is TGCGCCAGCAGTGAGTCGTACGCCCGGGGTACGCAGTATTTT.